The 32 T cell receptor beta chains listed next were all sequenced from one sample in a study of graft-versus-host responses after intestinal transplantation. The protocol was immunoSEQ multiplex PCR, while the TCRdb copy is restricted to in-frame clones and leaves out a portion. The table includes about 120,000 clones, 75% to 95% detected once. Their antigen targets remain unknown. The sequencing used unstimulated CD4+ T cells sorted from spleen or lymph node cells, collected before intestinal transplant. Source of these receptors: a human donor who received an intestinal transplant.

As to this clone: Within the sample, other DNA sequences also encode this same CDR3. The genes are TRBV5-1 and TRBJ2-3; D is undetermined. The V end was cut by 0 bases, the J end by 4 bases, with 3 bases between. Germline assignment: CDR1 SGHRS and CDR2 YFSETQ. There are 12 residues in the CDR3. The chain's CDR3 is CASSLAADTQYF. The CDR3 DNA is TGCGCCAGCAGCTTGGCCGCAGATACGCAGTATTTT.

The chain employs TRBV27 and TRBJ1-5; TRBD1 might be the D (6 bases). Germline CDR1 MNHEY, CDR2 SMNVEV (reference sequence). The length of the CDR3 is 16 residues. With 5 bases removed from V and 4 bases from J, the gap between germline ends came to 18 bases. The chain's CDR3 is CASSLLSGATNQPQHF. The CDR3, as DNA: TGTGCCAGCAGTCTACTCTCAGGGGCCACTAATCAGCCCCAGCATTTT.

For the CDR3, the DNA is TGTGCCACCAGCTCCCCCCCGGGGGAGAGGGGCACAGATACGCAGTATTTT. Its translation is CATSSPPGERGTDTQYF. The rearrangement uses TRBV15 and TRBJ2-3; perhaps TRBD2 as D (6 bases). The CDR3 runs to 17 residues. V lost 5 bases to trimming and J lost 1 base, with 19 bases between them. CDR1 is LNHNV and CDR2 is YYDKDF in the germline V gene (reference sequence).

The rearrangement uses TRBV9 and TRBJ2-5; 14 nucleotides match TRBD2. This CDR3 comprises 16 residues. With 3 bases clipped from V and 6 bases from J, the junction kept 7 bases outside the gene matches. Germline CDR1 SGDLS, CDR2 YYNGEE. The DNA for the CDR3 is TGTGCCAGCAGCGCCGGACTAGCGGGAGGCCAGAAGACCCAGTACTTC. This encodes CASSAGLAGGQKTQYF.

The V gene is TRBV9, the J gene TRBJ2-1; 9 nucleotides align to TRBD2. The length of the CDR3 is 16 residues. CDR1 SGDLS and CDR2 YYNGEE come from the germline V gene. V dropped 4 bases and J dropped 7; count of bases not matched to a gene: 12. CDR3 nucleotides: TGTGCCAGCAGCCCCGTCGGGCTAGCGGGAATAAATGAGCAGTTCTTC. Translation: CASSPVGLAGINEQFF.

The count of this clone is one. The chain employs TRBV29-1 and TRBJ1-2, with D possibly TRBD1 on 5 matching bases. CDR3 size: 12 residues. Germline CDR1 reads SQVTM; CDR2 reads ANQGSEA. V gave up 5 bases and J gave up 4 bases, with 11 bases separating them. The CDR3 sequence is CSVHSGIYGYTF. CDR3 bases: TGCAGCGTTCATTCAGGGATCTATGGCTACACCTTC.

The genes are TRBV2 and TRBJ2-2, with TRBD2 matching over 7 bases. Germline trimming cut 7 bases from V and 1 base from J; bases unmatched to any gene: 6. CDR3 size: 15 residues. Germline V gives CDR1 SNHLY, CDR2 FYNNEI. The CDR3 region is CASKGGSGNTGELFF. In nucleotides, the CDR3 is TGTGCCAGCAAGGGAGGGAGTGGGAACACCGGGGAGCTGTTTTTT.

This clone has a single count. This chain links TRBV18 with TRBJ2-2; the D gene is possibly TRBD1 (6 bases). V lost 2 bases and J 5 bases, leaving 15 bases between the germline ends. This CDR3 is built from 16 residues. CDR1 KGHSH and CDR2 LQKENI come from the germline V gene. CDR3 nucleotides: TGTGCCAGCTCACCATCCGGTACAGGGAAGACCGGGGAGCTGTTTTTT. Its protein is CASSPSGTGKTGELFF.

Only one count was recorded for this clone. The rearrangement links TRBV5-1 to TRBJ1-2; 7 bases fit TRBD1. Germline V gene sequence: CDR1 SGHRS, CDR2 YFSETQ. The trim removed 4 bases at V and 3 bases at J, leaving 6 bases unmatched. The CDR3 has 14 residues. In DNA, the CDR3 is TGCGCCAGCAGCCACGGGACAGTAGACTATGGCTACACCTTC. Its translation: CASSHGTVDYGYTF.

V is TRBV4-3 and J is TRBJ2-7; 9 bases are a match to TRBD1. Germline values: CDR1 LGHNA, CDR2 YSLEER. The CDR3 length is 15 residues. After removal of 1 base from V and 3 bases from J, the junction contained 4 bases not matched to a gene. The CDR3 spells CASSQGTGVLYEQYF. The DNA of the CDR3 is TGCGCCAGCAGCCAAGGGACAGGGGTACTCTACGAGCAGTACTTC.

The chain couples TRBV9 to TRBJ2-5; D not resolved. Germline V gene sequence: CDR1 SGDLS, CDR2 YYNGEE. V was clipped by 1 base and J by 1 base, with 8 bases between them. CDR3 length: 14 amino acids. CDR3 amino acids: CASSVNVLQETQYF. The CDR3 DNA sequence: TGTGCCAGCAGCGTAAATGTACTCCAAGAGACCCAGTACTTC. Complete variable domain (other parts from reference TRBV9 and TRBJ2-5): DSGVTQTPKHLITATGQRVTLRCSPRSGDLSVYWYQQSLDQGLQFLIQYYNGEERAKGNILERFSAQQFPDLHSELNLSSLELGDSALYFCASSVNVLQETQYFGPGTRLLVL.

The chain has TRBV9 and TRBJ1-4; a possible D gene is TRBD1 (6 bases). CDR1 is SGDLS, CDR2 YYNGEE, per germline. V was pared by 4 bases and J by 8 bases, with 18 bases between. The CDR3 has 15 residues. The CDR3 DNA follows: TGTGCCAGCAGCCCTTACCATACAGGGAAAGAAAAACTGTTTTTT. Its translation is CASSPYHTGKEKLFF.

The chain carries TRBV6-1 and TRBJ2-5; TRBD1 matches at 9 bases. TRBJ2-7 explains the end of the DNA better; the J call may be wrong. CDR1 is MNHNS and CDR2 is SASEGT in the germline V gene. The CDR3 totals 14 residues. CDR3 nucleotide sequence: TGTGCCAGCAGTAAGGGGGACAGGGTTGGCGAGCAGTACTTC. Translating gives CASSKGDRVGEQYF.

The chain is built from TRBV7-2 and TRBJ2-7; the D is unclear. V lost 3 bases to trimming and J lost 0 bases, with 9 bases between them. The CDR3 sequence is 14 residues long. Germline V CDR1 and CDR2: SGHTA, FQGNSA. The DNA for the CDR3 is TGTGCCAGCAGCTTGGCAGGCCTCTCCTACGAGCAGTACTTC. Translated, it gives CASSLAGLSYEQYF. Using reference TRBV7-2 and TRBJ2-7 for the parts outside the CDR3, the full variable domain is GAGVSQSPSNKVTEKGKDVELRCDPISGHTALYWYRQSLGQGLEFLIYFQGNSAPDKSGLPSDRFSAERTGGSVSTLTIQRTQQEDSAVYLCASSLAGLSYEQYFGPGTRLTVT.

This clone has just one count. V and J are TRBV19 and TRBJ2-5, with 13 bases lining up with TRBD2. Germline V lookup: CDR1 LNHDA, CDR2 SQIVND (reference sequence). V was clipped by 10 bases and J by 4 bases; unmatched bases: 3. This CDR3 contains 13 residues. CDR3 sequence (DNA): TGTGCCACCAGGACTAGCGGGGGAGAGACCCAGTACTTC. Its translation: CATRTSGGETQYF.

The chain combines TRBV7-2 with TRBJ2-7; D is undetermined. Trimming removed 8 bases from V and 5 bases from J, with 16 bases in between. The CDR3 consists of 13 residues. Germline V gene lookup returns CDR1 SGHTA and CDR2 FQGNSA. The CDR3 reads CASRPGSSDEQYF. CDR3 sequence (DNA): TGTGCCAGCCGACCAGGTTCTTCCGACGAGCAGTACTTC.

This chain uses TRBV5-1 with TRBJ2-7, with a possible D match to TRBD1 (6 bases). The CDR3 has 13 residues. Germline V CDR1 and CDR2: SGHRS, YFSETQ. V lost 5 bases to trimming and J lost 0 bases, with 9 bases between them. CDR3: CASSRQDSYEQYF. The CDR3 DNA reads as TGCGCCAGCAGTCGACAGGACTCCTACGAGCAGTACTTC.

V is TRBV5-1 and J is TRBJ1-1, with TRBD1 matching 8 bases. Trimming took 0 bases from V and 0 from J; bases not matched to a gene: 1. Looked up from germline, CDR1 is SGHRS and CDR2 is YFSETQ. CDR3 length: 15 amino acids. CDR3 sequence (DNA): TGCGCCAGCAGCTTGGGGGACAGGATGAACACTGAAGCTTTCTTT. Translated, it gives CASSLGDRMNTEAFF.

The chain uses TRBV5-1 and TRBJ1-2; 9 bases map to TRBD1. Germline V lookup: CDR1 SGHRS, CDR2 YFSETQ. V gave up 3 bases and J gave up 4 bases; unmatched junction bases: 13. The CDR3 is made up of 17 amino acids. The CDR3 DNA reads TGCGCCAGCAGCTGGGGACAGGGATGGAGAGGGGGCTATGGCTACACCTTC. Translated: CASSWGQGWRGGYGYTF.

This chain links TRBV6-1 with TRBJ2-7, with D hard to call. Trimming removed 6 bases from V and 4 bases from J, with 13 bases in between. Germline lookup yields CDR1 MNHNS and CDR2 SASEGT. The CDR3 consists of 13 residues. CDR3 region: CASRQQMFYEQYF. The CDR3 bases are TGTGCCAGCAGACAGCAAATGTTTTACGAGCAGTACTTC.

Worth noting for this clone: At one end, the junction sequence differs from germline, possibly due to a read error. V usage is TRBV19 and J usage is TRBJ1-4; tentative D call: TRBD1 (5 bases). This CDR3 is 15 amino acids long. The germline gives CDR1 LNHDA, CDR2 SQIVND (reference sequence). The chain's CDR3 is CASSIPGIGNGKLFF. In DNA, the CDR3 is TGTGCCAGTAGTATACCAGGGATCGGAAATGGAAAACTGTTTTTT.

V is TRBV5-4 and J is TRBJ1-1; D perhaps matches TRBD1 (6 bases). The CDR3 runs to 14 residues. Germline V gene lookup returns CDR1 SGHNT and CDR2 YYREEE (reference sequence). V was clipped by 4 bases and J by 1 base, with 11 bases between them. The CDR3 nucleotides read TGTGCCAGCAGCCACTTACAGGGGAACACTGAAGCTTTCTTT. Protein: CASSHLQGNTEAFF.

This chain joins TRBV5-1 and TRBJ1-4; D possibly corresponds to TRBD1 (6 bases). This CDR3 spans 13 amino acids. The germline V and J ends were trimmed by 3 bases and 4 bases, with 7 bases remaining between them. CDR1 and CDR2 from the germline V gene are SGHRS and YFSETQ. The CDR3 loop reads CASSSGHNEKLFF. CDR3 coding DNA: TGCGCCAGCAGCTCGGGACATAATGAAAAACTGTTTTTT.

Comments on this clone: The identical CDR3 is also encoded by other nucleotide sequences in the sample. V and J are TRBV7-3 and TRBJ2-2; 7 bases map to TRBD1. CDR1 and CDR2 (germline): SGHTA, FQGTGA. This CDR3 contains 14 residues. The junction had 4 bases not matched to a gene; V was cut back by 4 bases and J by 5 bases. CDR3 in DNA: TGTGCCAGCAGCTCTTCAGGGGGAACCGGGGAGCTGTTTTTT. Amino acids: CASSSSGGTGELFF.

The chain is built from TRBV5-1 and TRBJ1-1; D unresolved. The CDR3 has 14 residues. Germline V gene sequence: CDR1 SGHRS, CDR2 YFSETQ. The ends were cut back, 2 bases at V and 1 base at J, with 9 bases in the middle. This chain's CDR3 is CASSFTSGNTEAFF. The CDR3 nucleotides read TGCGCCAGCAGCTTTACCTCAGGGAACACTGAAGCTTTCTTT.

The V call is TRBV5-6, the J call TRBJ1-5; 8 nucleotides agree with TRBD1. The length of the CDR3 is 13 residues. The V segment lost 4 bases and the J segment 6 bases; nucleotides outside the gene matches: 3. CDR1 is SGHDT and CDR2 is YYEEEE in the germline V gene. CDR3 residues: CASSQDRAQPQHF. DNA for the CDR3: TGTGCCAGCAGCCAGGACAGGGCTCAGCCCCAGCATTTT.

The genes are TRBV30 and TRBJ1-1; D remains ambiguous. This CDR3 contains 12 residues. Trimming left V 4 bases short and J 2 bases short, with 8 bases between. Per germline, CDR1 GTSNPN and CDR2 SVGIG (reference sequence). The CDR3 region has the DNA TGTGCCTGGAATCCGGGAAACACTGAAGCTTTCTTT. This translates into CAWNPGNTEAFF.

The chain uses TRBV6-7 and TRBJ2-1; TRBD2 aligns across 16 bases. TRBV6-7 is identified as an open reading frame with a role that is uncertain. The CDR3 totals 15 residues. V gave up 4 bases and J gave up 8 bases; unmatched junction bases: 2. The CDR3 DNA reads TGTGCCAGCAGTTTGGGACTAGCGGGAGGGGATGAGCAGTTCTTC. Translating gives CASSLGLAGGDEQFF.

The chain has TRBV7-2 and TRBJ2-7; weak D call: TRBD2 (6 bases). CDR3 length equals 16 residues. Germline CDR1 is SGHTA and CDR2 is FQGNSA. V gave up 5 bases and J gave up 0 bases, with 17 bases separating them. The CDR3 loop reads CASSRGGVASSYEQYF. CDR3 sequence (DNA): TGTGCCAGCAGCAGAGGAGGGGTAGCGAGCTCCTACGAGCAGTACTTC.

With respect to this clone: Germline is not matched at one junction end, which may reflect a read error. V usage is TRBV5-1 and J usage is TRBJ2-1; maybe TRBD1 (5 bases). This CDR3 region has 15 residues. From germline, CDR1 is SGHRS and CDR2 YFSETQ. The CDR3 loop reads CASGLGETVYNEQFF. The DNA for the CDR3 is TGCGCCAGCGGCTTAGGCGAGACAGTCTACAATGAGCAGTTCTTC.

V and J are TRBV9 and TRBJ2-3; weak D call: TRBD2 (6 bases). The V end lost 4 bases, the J end lost 1 base, and 16 bases lay between the germline ends. Germline V gene sequence: CDR1 SGDLS, CDR2 YYNGEE. This CDR3 comprises 16 residues. CDR3 loop: CASSLLELARTDTQYF. The CDR3, as DNA: TGTGCCAGCAGCCTACTCGAGCTAGCGCGCACAGATACGCAGTATTTT.

This rearrangement joins TRBV7-2 to TRBJ2-1; D possibly corresponds to TRBD2 (6 bases). The CDR3 extends over 13 amino acids. V lost 6 bases to trimming and J lost 6 bases, with 12 bases between them. Germline lookup yields CDR1 SGHTA and CDR2 FQGNSA. Written as DNA, the CDR3 is TGTGCCAGCAGTCAAAGGGGAGGCAATGAGCAGTTCTTC. This translates into CASSQRGGNEQFF.